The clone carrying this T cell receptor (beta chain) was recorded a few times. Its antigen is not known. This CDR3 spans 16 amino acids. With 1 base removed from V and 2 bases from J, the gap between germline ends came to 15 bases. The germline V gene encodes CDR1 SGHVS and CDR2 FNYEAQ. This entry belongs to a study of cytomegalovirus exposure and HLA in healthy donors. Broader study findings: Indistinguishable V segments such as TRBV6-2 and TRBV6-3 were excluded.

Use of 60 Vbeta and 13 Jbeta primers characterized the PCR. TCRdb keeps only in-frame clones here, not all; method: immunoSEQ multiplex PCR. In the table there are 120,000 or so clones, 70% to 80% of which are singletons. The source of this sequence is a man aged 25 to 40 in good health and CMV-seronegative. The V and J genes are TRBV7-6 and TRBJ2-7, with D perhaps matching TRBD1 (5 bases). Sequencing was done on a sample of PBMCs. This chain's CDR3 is CASSLEGRRRPYEQYF. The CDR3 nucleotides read TGTGCCAGCAGCTTAGAGGGGCGACGGCGGCCCTACGAGCAGTACTTC.